This T cell receptor (beta chain) is drawn from a study of cytomegalovirus exposure and HLA in healthy donors. Study conclusions and caveats: Cytomegalovirus-associated status was assigned to 164 TCR beta chains. In a later analysis, DRB1 alleles had the most associated TCRs; HLA-C alleles the fewest. There were some public TCRs occurring in many donors, but most TCR sequences were rare.

Comments on this clone: Its specificity is unknown.

It was with 60 Vbeta and 13 Jbeta primers that the PCR ran. Assay used: immunoSEQ multiplex PCR; TCRdb lists only in-frame clones, some missing. The sample has about 120,000 clones, around 85% seen once. Source material: PBMCs. The source is a man between 18 and 29 years old in good health and CMV-seropositive.

The CDR3 loop is CASSATGAQETQYF. For the CDR3, the DNA is TGTGCCAGCAGCGCTACAGGGGCCCAAGAGACCCAGTACTTC. V gene TRBV9 combines with J gene TRBJ2-5, with 7 positions matching TRBD1. The germline gives CDR1 SGDLS, CDR2 YYNGEE. J was trimmed by 1 base and V by 3 bases; bases with no gene match: 3. The length of the CDR3 is 14 residues.